This record covers a single T cell receptor (beta chain). This sample was taken from a study of immune evolution from preneoplasia to lung adenocarcinoma. This CDR3 is 15 amino acids long. Germline CDR1 MDHEN, CDR2 SYDVKM. The germline V and J ends were trimmed by 4 bases and 0 bases, with 11 bases remaining between them. Profiled with immunoSEQ multiplex PCR; TCRdb holds only in-frame clones, not every one. The sample lists about 14,000 clones; about four fifths were seen once. The sequenced material came from FFPE minimally invasive lung adenocarcinoma tissue. This clonotype originated in a person aged 55-80 years with lung adenocarcinoma. J is TRBJ2-3 and V is TRBV28; TRBD2 might be the D (5 bases). The CDR3 DNA sequence: TGTGCCAGCAGTTCCGGAGGTCCGAGCACAGATACGCAGTATTTT. It encodes CASSSGGPSTDTQYF.